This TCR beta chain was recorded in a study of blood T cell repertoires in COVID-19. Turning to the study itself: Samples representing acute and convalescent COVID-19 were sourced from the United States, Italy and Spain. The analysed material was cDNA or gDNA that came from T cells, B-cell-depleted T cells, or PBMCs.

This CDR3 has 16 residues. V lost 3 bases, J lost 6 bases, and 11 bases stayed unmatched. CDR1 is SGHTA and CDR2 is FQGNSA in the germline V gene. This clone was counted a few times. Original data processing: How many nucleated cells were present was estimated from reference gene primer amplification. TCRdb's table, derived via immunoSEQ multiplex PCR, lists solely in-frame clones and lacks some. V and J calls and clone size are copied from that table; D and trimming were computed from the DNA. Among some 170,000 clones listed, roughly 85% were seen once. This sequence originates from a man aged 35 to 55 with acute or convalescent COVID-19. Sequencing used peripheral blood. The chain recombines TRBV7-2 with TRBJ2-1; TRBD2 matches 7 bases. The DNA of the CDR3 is TGTGCCAGCAGCTTCCGGCCCGGGGGGTCTTCCAATGAGCAGTTCTTC. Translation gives CASSFRPGGSSNEQFF.